Shown below are 11 T cell receptor beta chains from a single sample sequenced in a study of CD8 T cells in Susac syndrome. About 0.45 to 1 ug RNA was reverse transcribed with random hexamers. One entry per CDR3 protein, called by TCRdb with MiXCR from the immunoSEQ multiplex PCR reads. The data contain approximately 200,000 distinct CDR3 sequences, roughly 94% of them singletons. The sample was CD4+ T cells from PBMCs. These receptors were taken from a human donor with multiple sclerosis.

J is TRBJ1-1 and V is TRBV5-6; D is undetermined. This CDR3 contains 14 residues. V lost 0 bases to trimming and J lost 4 bases, with 10 bases between them. The V gene's germline CDR1 is SGHDT and CDR2 YYEEEE. The DNA of the CDR3 is TGTGCCAGCAGCTTGGAGGAGGGAGTCACTGAAGCTTTCTTT. Its translation is CASSLEEGVTEAFF.

The gene calls are TRBV9 and TRBJ1-6, with 7 bases fitting TRBD1. CDR3 length: 15 residues. CDR1 and CDR2 from the germline V gene are SGDLS and YYNGEE. J lost 7 bases, V lost 4 bases, and 8 bases had no gene match. CDR3 loop: CASSFSQGVNSPLHF. The CDR3 bases are TGTGCCAGCAGCTTCTCGCAGGGGGTGAATTCACCCCTCCACTTT.

The J gene is TRBJ2-5, the V gene TRBV20-1; D is possibly TRBD1 or TRBD2 (5 bases each). The germline CDR1 and CDR2 sequences are DFQATT and SNEGSKA (reference sequence). This CDR3 has 14 amino acids. V gave up 3 bases and J gave up 2 bases, with 13 bases separating them. CDR3 protein: CSARRGSSQETQYF. CDR3 bases: TGCAGTGCTAGGAGGGGAAGTAGTCAAGAGACCCAGTACTTC.

This clonotype was detected once. This chain links TRBV20-1 with TRBJ2-5, with 7 positions matching TRBD2. The CDR3 sequence is 15 residues long. Per germline, CDR1 DFQATT and CDR2 SNEGSKA (reference sequence). The V and J ends lost 1 base and 1 base, in that order; junction bases with no gene match: 6. The CDR3 here is CSARVAREAQETQYF. The CDR3 DNA sequence: TGCAGTGCTAGAGTGGCCCGGGAGGCCCAAGAGACCCAGTACTTC.

This chain connects TRBV4-2 to TRBJ2-7; TRBD1 agrees at 7 bases. The germline V gene encodes CDR1 LGHNA and CDR2 YNFKEQ. Unmatched junction bases numbered 11, after V lost 3 bases and J lost 0 bases. The CDR3 totals 17 residues. The CDR3 loop is CASSHPIGTESSYEQYV. DNA of the CDR3: TGTGCCAGCAGCCATCCCATCGGGACAGAAAGCTCCTACGAGCAGTACGTC.

The chain recombines TRBV2 with TRBJ2-2; 12 bases are a match to TRBD2. CDR1 and CDR2 from the germline V gene are SNHLY and FYNNEI. This CDR3 contains 16 residues. J was trimmed by 5 bases and V by 2 bases; bases with no gene match: 3. The CDR3 DNA reads as TGTGCCAGCAGTGAACTCGGACTAGCGGGGACCGGGGAGCTGTTTTTT. Residues: CASSELGLAGTGELFF.

The chain couples TRBV20-1 to TRBJ2-5, with D hard to call. Deletions cut 6 bases from V and 2 bases from J, with 13 bases between. The V gene's germline CDR1 is DFQATT and CDR2 SNEGSKA (reference sequence). This CDR3 is 13 amino acids long. CDR3 in DNA: TGCAGTGCACCCTCCCCGGTACAAGAGACCCAGTACTTC. It yields the protein CSAPSPVQETQYF.

J is TRBJ1-1 and V is TRBV23-1, with TRBD1 matching over 8 bases. TRBV23-1 is filed as an ORF, its function uncertain. CDR3 length equals 18 residues. With 0 bases clipped from V and 5 bases from J, the junction kept 14 bases outside the gene matches. CDR3 coding DNA: TGCGCCAGCAGTCAATCCCGGACAGGGAAGGTTCGGGGGACTGAAGCTTTCTTT. Its translation: CASSQSRTGKVRGTEAFF.

The chain recombines TRBV9 with TRBJ2-5, with D uncertain. CDR1 is SGDLS, CDR2 YYNGEE, per germline. The CDR3 has 16 amino acids. The germline V and J ends were trimmed by 0 bases and 0 bases, with 12 bases remaining between them. CDR3 protein: CASSVAGLTDQETQYF. As DNA, the CDR3 is TGTGCCAGCAGCGTAGCAGGCCTAACAGACCAAGAGACCCAGTACTTC.

The chain combines TRBV30 with TRBJ1-2; D might be TRBD1 (5 bases). Looked up from germline, CDR1 is GTSNPN and CDR2 is SVGIG (reference sequence). This CDR3 region has 14 residues. The V and J ends lost 2 bases and 3 bases respectively, with 13 bases between them. In DNA, the CDR3 is TGTGCCTGGAGTACAGGCCCTCGGTACTATGGCTACACCTTC. This codes for CAWSTGPRYYGYTF.

V is TRBV19 and J is TRBJ1-1; D gene unclear. This CDR3 region has 12 residues. The ends were cut back, 10 bases at V and 2 bases at J, with 11 bases in the middle. Germline V lookup: CDR1 LNHDA, CDR2 SQIVND (reference sequence). CDR3 DNA sequence: TGTGCCACCCAACAAGCAAACACTGAAGCTTTCTTT. Residues: CATQQANTEAFF.